This is a list of T cell receptor beta chains from one sample in a study of neurological immune-mediated disorders. A single record per CDR3 protein comes from TCRdb applying MiXCR to the 5' RACE reads. The repertoire consists of approximately 20,000 distinct CDR3 sequences, with approximately 7.9% occurring once and the leading ten covering approximately 16%. Sequencing used CD8+ T cells from blood. The receptors stem from a woman in her twenties or thirties with HTLV-1-associated myelopathy (HAM/TSP). Both conserved end residues are part of each CDR3. The D gene is left open where the match is weak. Sizes are listed as once, few, many, or a class for an expanded clone.

v_gene	d_gene	abundance	j_gene	CDR3nt	CDR3aa
TRBV5-1	.	many	TRBJ2-1	TGCGCCAGCAGCTTGGTGGGGGAAGCCTACAATGAGCAGTTCTTC	CASSLVGEAYNEQFF
TRBV5-1	.	few	TRBJ2-7	TGCGCCAGCAGCTTGGCCACAGGCGGGACTTTACACCAGGGGTTCTCCTACGAGCAGTACTTC	CASSLATGGTLHQGFSYEQYF
TRBV7-9	.	few	TRBJ2-7	TGTGCCAGCGGACGGGGACCCTCGGACGAGCAGTACTTC	CASGRGPSDEQYF
TRBV20-1	.	many	TRBJ2-1	TGCAGTGCTAGAGATCGTGGGGGCGACTACAATGAGCAGTTCTTC	CSARDRGGDYNEQFF
TRBV5-6	.	many	TRBJ2-2	TGTGCCAGCAGCCGGGGGACGTTCACCGGGGAGCTGTTTTTT	CASSRGTFTGELFF
TRBV9	.	many	TRBJ1-1	TGTGCCAGCAGCGTAGATGGGGTTAACACTGAAGCTTTCTTT	CASSVDGVNTEAFF
TRBV5-1	.	medium-sized	TRBJ2-7	TGCGCCAGCAGCCCAACTGACAGACCCTACGAGCAGTACTTC	CASSPTDRPYEQYF
TRBV7-9	TRBD1	many	TRBJ1-2	TGTGCCAGCAGCTTAGACGGGCGTCCGGGACAGGGGAGTACTAACTATGGCTACACCTTC	CASSLDGRPGQGSTNYGYTF
TRBV20-1	TRBD1	many	TRBJ2-7	TGCAGTGCTAGAGTCGTCGGGGGGACAGGGGGGTACGAGCAGTACTTC	CSARVVGGTGGYEQYF
TRBV7-9	.	many	TRBJ2-7	TGTGCCAGCAGCCCCCAAAACTACGAGCAGTACTTC	CASSPQNYEQYF
TRBV20-1	.	many	TRBJ2-7	TGCAGTGCTAGAGGTCGGCAGGGGTCGACGGTCTACGAGCAGTACTTC	CSARGRQGSTVYEQYF
TRBV7-9	.	many	TRBJ1-1	TGTGCCAGCAGCTTGGCCGATGAAGCTTTCTTT	CASSLADEAFF
TRBV20-1	TRBD2	many	TRBJ2-3	TGCAGTGCAACAAGCGGGGGGCCTAGGGGCACAGATACGCAGTATTTT	CSATSGGPRGTDTQYF
TRBV10-3	TRBD1	few	TRBJ1-1	TGTGCCATCAGTCCCCGGGACAGAGACTTGAACACTGAAGCTTTCTTT	CAISPRDRDLNTEAFF
TRBV2	TRBD2	many	TRBJ2-7	TGTGCCAGCGCCCGGGGGGTCGCCTACGAGCAGTACTTC	CASARGVAYEQYF
TRBV4-2	TRBD2	many	TRBJ2-3	TGTGCCAGCAGCCAACGAGCGGGGGGGCGCACAGATACGCAGTATTTT	CASSQRAGGRTDTQYF
TRBV6-4	.	many	TRBJ2-3	TGTGCCAGCAGTCCGTCTGCGGGGAGCACAGATACGCAGTATTTT	CASSPSAGSTDTQYF
TRBV30	TRBD1	many	TRBJ2-1	TGTGCCTGGAGTCCAACAGGGGGCAGTGAGCAGTTCTTC	CAWSPTGGSEQFF
TRBV27	.	many	TRBJ2-7	TGTGCCAGCGGCTCTCCCTACGAGCAGTACTTC	CASGSPYEQYF
TRBV6-4	.	many	TRBJ2-1	TGTGCCAGCAGTGACTCTGCCGGAGTCAATGAGCAGTTCTTC	CASSDSAGVNEQFF
TRBV7-2	TRBD2	many	TRBJ2-3	TGTGCCAGCAGCTTCGGCGGGGGGGCCCTGGCAGATACGCAGTATTTT	CASSFGGGALADTQYF
TRBV5-1	TRBD1	many	TRBJ2-1	TGCGCCAGCAGCTTGTCTACAGGGGACTACAATGAGCAGTTCTTC	CASSLSTGDYNEQFF
TRBV6-4	.	many	TRBJ2-1	TGTGCCAGCAGTGACTCGAAGGGGCCCTACAATGAGCAGTTCTTC	CASSDSKGPYNEQFF
TRBV27	TRBD2	many	TRBJ2-1	TGTGCCAGCAGCCGACGGGGGGGGGGCCACAGTGAGCAGTTCTTC	CASSRRGGGHSEQFF
TRBV20-1	TRBD1	many	TRBJ1-1	TGCAGTGCCCGGCGGGACAGGGTGACTGAAGCTTTCTTT	CSARRDRVTEAFF
TRBV4-1	TRBD1	few	TRBJ2-7	TGCGCCAGCAGCCCGGGACAGGGGCTCCGGGTCGAGCAGTACTTC	CASSPGQGLRVEQYF
TRBV19	.	many	TRBJ1-1	TGTGCCAGTCGGGGCAGGAACACTGAAGCTTTCTTT	CASRGRNTEAFF
TRBV27	.	many	TRBJ2-7	TGTGCCAGCAGTTTGGCAGAATCCTACGAGCAGTACTTC	CASSLAESYEQYF